The present T cell receptor beta chain was sequenced within a study of cytomegalovirus exposure and HLA in healthy donors. Study outcomes and limitations: Presence/absence comparisons presumed near-even sequencing depth among donors. An observed cluster of highly shared sequence variants was recorded as a likely sequencing artifact.

The CDR3 runs 14 residues. CDR1 and CDR2 (germline): LGHNT, FRNRAP. Trimming pared 2 bases from V and 4 bases from J, leaving 11 bases between. Both 60 Vbeta primers and 13 Jbeta primers went into the PCR. Using immunoSEQ multiplex PCR, the repertoire was profiled, and TCRdb retains in-frame clones only, with some absent. Here the sample spans about 160,000 clones, approximately 76% being singletons. This clone was observed a few times. What it recognizes is unknown. Sequenced input: PBMCs. This chain joins TRBV12-5 and TRBJ1-1, with D possibly TRBD1 on 6 matching bases. The TCR was taken from a female donor in good health and CMV-seronegative. CDR3 DNA: TGTGCTAGTGGTTTGAACAGGGTGGGCACTGAAGCTTTCTTT. The encoded protein is CASGLNRVGTEAFF.